Detailed here is one T cell receptor beta chain. The antigen is undetermined. The source of the sample is a study of cytomegalovirus exposure and HLA in healthy donors. General study results and limits: Sequencing likely generated an artifact that appeared as a cluster of highly shared sequence variants. Looking again later, the authors saw that most CMV-associated TCR beta chains seemed HLA-restricted. Some 150 TCR beta chains were listed as cytomegalovirus-associated. Across HLA loci, a later analysis found differing TCR association rates, with DRB1 most and HLA-C fewest.

In the PCR, 60 Vbeta and 13 Jbeta primers were used. The table came from immunoSEQ multiplex PCR; TCRdb's copy has only in-frame clones and leaves some out. The sample carries roughly 140,000 clones, roughly 70% recorded once. Germline V gene lookup returns CDR1 MDHEN and CDR2 SYDVKM. Between the trimmed V and J ends, which lost 6 bases and 3 bases, there was a span of 6 bases. The CDR3 has 12 residues. The specimen was PBMCs. This TCR was recovered from a woman aged 35 to 49 in good health and CMV-seronegative. The chain joins TRBV28 to TRBJ1-3; D unresolved. The CDR3 nucleotides are TGTGCCAGCAGATCTTATGGAAACACCATATATTTT. The encoded protein is CASRSYGNTIYF.